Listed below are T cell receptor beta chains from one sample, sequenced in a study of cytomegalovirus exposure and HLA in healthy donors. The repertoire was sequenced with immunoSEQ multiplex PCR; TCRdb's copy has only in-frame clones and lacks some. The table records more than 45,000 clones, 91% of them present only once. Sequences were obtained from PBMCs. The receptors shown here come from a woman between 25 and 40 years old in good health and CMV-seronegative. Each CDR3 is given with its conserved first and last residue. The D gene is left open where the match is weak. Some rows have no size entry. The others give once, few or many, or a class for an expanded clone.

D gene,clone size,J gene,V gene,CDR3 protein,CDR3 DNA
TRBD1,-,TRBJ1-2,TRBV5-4,CASSGTGADYGYTF,TGTGCCAGCAGCGGGACAGGGGCCGACTATGGCTACACCTTC
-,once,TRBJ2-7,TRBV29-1,CSVVSEGLSYEQYF,TGCAGCGTTGTGTCAGAGGGCTTATCCTACGAGCAGTACTTC
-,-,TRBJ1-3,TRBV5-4,CASSLGGGFSGNTIYF,TGTGCCAGCAGCTTGGGGGGGGGTTTCTCTGGAAACACCATATATTTT
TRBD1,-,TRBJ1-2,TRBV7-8,CASSLAGGDNYGYTF,TGTGCCAGCAGCTTAGCAGGGGGCGACAACTATGGCTACACCTTC
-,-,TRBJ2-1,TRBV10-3,CAIRREGGIRTGEQFF,TGTGCCATCCGACGGGAGGGGGGGATCCGGACAGGTGAGCAGTTCTTC
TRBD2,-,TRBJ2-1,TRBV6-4,CASSDSGSGRGNEQFF,TGTGCCAGCAGTGACTCAGGTAGCGGGAGGGGCAATGAGCAGTTCTTC
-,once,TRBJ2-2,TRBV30,CAWPGLMNTGELFF,TGTGCCTGGCCGGGACTGATGAACACCGGGGAGCTGTTTTTT
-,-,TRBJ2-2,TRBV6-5,CASSYSGGAGTGELFF,TGTGCCAGCAGTTACTCAGGGGGAGCTGGGACCGGGGAGCTGTTTTTT
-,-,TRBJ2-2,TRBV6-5,CASSRTLRTGELFF,TGTGCCAGCAGTCGTACTTTACGAACCGGGGAGCTGTTTTTT
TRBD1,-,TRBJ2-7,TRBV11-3,CASSLDKTGADMSYEQYF,TGTGCCAGCAGCTTAGATAAGACAGGGGCAGACATGTCCTACGAGCAGTACTTC
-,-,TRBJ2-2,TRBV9,CASSVAAAGGDGELFF,TGTGCCAGCAGCGTAGCTGCAGCGGGTGGAGACGGGGAGCTGTTTTTT
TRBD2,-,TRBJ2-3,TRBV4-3,CASSQGIAWRRESDDTQYF,TGCGCCAGCAGCCAAGGCATTGCTTGGCGGCGGGAGAGTGACGATACGCAGTATTTT
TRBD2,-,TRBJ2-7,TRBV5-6,CASRLRGGLEQYF,TGTGCCAGCAGGCTGCGGGGGGGGTTGGAGCAGTACTTC
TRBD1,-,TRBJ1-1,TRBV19,CASSRRQGANTEAFF,TGTGCCAGTAGTAGACGACAGGGTGCGAACACTGAAGCTTTCTTT
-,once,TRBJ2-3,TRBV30,CAWSLQEDTQYF,TGTGCCTGGAGTCTTCAGGAAGATACGCAGTATTTT
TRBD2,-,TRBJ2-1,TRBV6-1,CASSEAPSGRYNEQFF,TGTGCCAGCAGTGAAGCTCCTAGCGGACGCTACAATGAGCAGTTCTTC
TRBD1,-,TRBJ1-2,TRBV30,CAWSPLPGQIDYTF,TGTGCCTGGAGTCCCTTACCGGGACAGATCGACTACACCTTC
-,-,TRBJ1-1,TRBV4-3,CASSQDWGQNTEAFF,TGCGCCAGCAGCCAAGATTGGGGACAGAACACTGAAGCTTTCTTT
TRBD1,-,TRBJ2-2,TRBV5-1,CASSQDRGNTGELFF,TGCGCCAGCAGCCAAGACAGGGGAAACACCGGGGAGCTGTTTTTT
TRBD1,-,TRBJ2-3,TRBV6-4,CASSQSNRGDTQYF,TGTGCCAGCAGCCAATCGAACAGGGGGGATACGCAGTATTTT
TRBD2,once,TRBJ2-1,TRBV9,CASGPSGRAGEQFF,TGTGCCAGCGGACCTAGCGGGAGGGCCGGTGAGCAGTTCTTC
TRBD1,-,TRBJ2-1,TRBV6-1,CASSGTGEEWVQFF,TGTGCCAGCAGTGGGACAGGGGAGGAGTGGGTGCAGTTCTTC
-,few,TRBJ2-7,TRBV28,CASSSRVGEQYF,TGTGCCAGCAGCTCCAGGGTAGGCGAGCAGTACTTC
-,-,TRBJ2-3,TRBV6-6,CASSYRGSLRYF,TGTGCCAGCAGTTACAGGGGGTCACTCCGGTATTTT
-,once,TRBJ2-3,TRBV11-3,CASSLDYGGNTQYF,TGTGCCAGCAGCTTAGATTACGGCGGGAATACGCAGTATTTT
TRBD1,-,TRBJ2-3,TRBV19,CASTPGQGVDTQYF,TGTGCCAGTACCCCGGGACAGGGGGTAGATACGCAGTATTTT